The clone carrying this T cell receptor beta chain was recorded a few times. TCRdb's copy holds only in-frame clones and misses some; the assay was immunoSEQ multiplex PCR. Of under 200,000 clones in the sample, around 82% were seen once. This entry belongs to a study of blood T cell repertoires in COVID-19. Study overall: The United States, Italy and Spain were the sources of the acute and convalescent COVID-19 samples.

V lost 6 bases and J lost 1; bases outside the gene matches: 15. The V gene's germline CDR1 is LNHDA and CDR2 SQIVND (reference sequence). This CDR3 has 18 residues. The material sequenced was peripheral blood. The chain is built from TRBV19 and TRBJ1-5; 7 bases are shared with TRBD1. The clonotype comes from a man aged 55-75 years who had recovered from COVID-19. CDR3 nucleotides: TGTGCCAGTAGACCACTGACAGGGATCGATATGAGCAATCAGCCCCAGCATTTT. This codes for CASRPLTGIDMSNQPQHF. Filled out from reference TRBV19 and TRBJ1-5, the complete variable domain reads DGGITQSPKYLFRKEGQNVTLSCEQNLNHDAMYWYRQDPGQGLRLIYYSQIVNDFQKGDIAEGYSVSREKKESFPLTVTSAQKNPTAFYLCASRPLTGIDMSNQPQHFGDGTRLSIL.